These 2 T cell receptor beta chains came from one sample sequenced in a study of blood T cell repertoires in COVID-19. Generated by immunoSEQ multiplex PCR, the TCRdb table keeps only in-frame clones and is missing some. The table shows about 93,000 clones, with 85% to 90% occurring only once. The sample consisted of peripheral blood. These receptors were obtained from a human donor with active COVID-19. The donor label of this sample is uncertain.

The chain combines TRBV19 with TRBJ1-2; 12 positions agree with TRBD1. The V gene's germline CDR1 is LNHDA and CDR2 SQIVND (reference sequence). The junction had 7 bases not matched to a gene; V was cut back by 4 bases and J by 4 bases. The CDR3 has 16 residues. DNA of the CDR3: TGTGCCAGTAGTAGAGGGACAGGGGGCGCGGGCTATGGCTACACCTTC. It translates to CASSRGTGGAGYGYTF.

This chain connects TRBV7-9 to TRBJ1-3; 9 bases align to TRBD1. Trimming cost V 5 bases and J 2 bases; bases outside gene matches: 4. The germline V gene has CDR1 SEHNR and CDR2 FQNEAQ (reference sequence). The CDR3 contains 15 residues. CDR3 nucleotides: TGTGCCAGCAGCAGACAGGGGGTAACTGGAAACACCATATATTTT. It codes for CASSRQGVTGNTIYF.